These 23 T cell receptor beta chains originate from one sample sequenced in a study of T cells in Graves' hyperthyroidism and ophthalmopathy. Authors of the study amplified TCR beta CDR3 regions from RNA transcripts. Initially, a first-round RT-PCR of the TCR CDR3 employed the HTBI primer set. TCRdb re-derived calls from the multiplex PCR reads in MiXCR, one entry per CDR3 protein. Among a few hundred thousand distinct CDR3 sequences, around 18% were seen once, and the ten largest hold roughly a sixth. The sample consisted of blood. Receptors originate from a woman aged 35 to 49 with Graves' ophthalmopathy.

This clonotype was counted ten times or more. The chain is built from TRBV30 and TRBJ2-7, with D possibly TRBD1 on 6 matching bases. Per the germline V gene, CDR1 is GTSNPN and CDR2 is SVGIG (reference sequence). The ends were cut back, 5 bases at V and 3 bases at J, with 14 bases in the middle. This CDR3 contains 13 residues. The CDR3 DNA sequence: TGTGCCTGGGGAACCGGGACAAACTACGAGCAGTACTTC. Protein sequence: CAWGTGTNYEQYF.

Ten or more counts support this clonotype. This chain joins TRBV6-2 or TRBV6-3 and TRBJ2-6; TRBD1 agrees at 10 bases. Germline loops: CDR1 MNHEY, CDR2 SVGEGT. Trimming cost V 0 bases and J 3 bases; bases outside gene matches: 5. The CDR3 has 18 amino acids. As DNA, the CDR3 is TGTGCCAGCAGTTACTCCAGGGGACAGGGGTTTGGGGCCAACGTCCTGACTTTC. As protein: CASSYSRGQGFGANVLTF.

This clonotype was found many times. CDR3 residues: CATCLRGFTEAFF. In DNA form, the CDR3 reads TGTGCCACCTGTCTCAGGGGGTTCACTGAAGCTTTCTTT. The V and J genes are TRBV12-3 or TRBV12-4 and TRBJ1-1; 7 positions agree with TRBD1. The CDR3 is 13 residues long. After removal of 10 bases from V and 4 bases from J, the junction contained 9 bases not matched to a gene.

This chain links TRBV6-5 with TRBJ1-3; no firm D call. Looked up from germline, CDR1 is MNHEY and CDR2 is SVGAGI. This CDR3 is 11 amino acids long. The ends were cut back, 6 bases at V and 4 bases at J, with 4 bases in the middle. The chain's CDR3 is CASSNGNTIYF. CDR3 bases: TGTGCCAGCAGCAACGGAAACACCATATATTTT.

This clonotype was observed at least ten times. The chain couples TRBV29-1 to TRBJ2-2; no clear D gene. Germline V lookup: CDR1 SQVTM, CDR2 ANQGSEA. The ends were cut back, 4 bases at V and 0 bases at J, with 6 bases in the middle. The CDR3 extends over 13 amino acids. This CDR3 is CSVGQTNTGELFF. As DNA, the CDR3 is TGCAGCGTTGGTCAAACGAACACCGGGGAGCTGTTTTTT.

This clonotype appeared many times. V is TRBV9 and J is TRBJ2-7; D gene ambiguous. V lost 3 bases and J 9 bases, leaving 7 bases between the germline ends. The CDR3 is 10 amino acids. Germline assignment: CDR1 SGDLS and CDR2 YYNGEE. CDR3: CASSGDRQYF. The DNA of the CDR3 is TGTGCCAGCAGCGGTGATAGGCAGTACTTC.

This clonotype was seen repeatedly, ten times or more. The rearrangement links TRBV12-3 or TRBV12-4 to TRBJ1-1; D is unresolved. V dropped 2 bases and J dropped 0 bases, with 7 bases sitting between them. This CDR3 has 14 residues. CDR3 region: CASSLNTLNTEAFF. The CDR3 nucleotides are TGTGCCAGCAGTTTAAACACCCTGAACACTGAAGCTTTCTTT.

This clonotype was seen repeatedly, ten times or more. The chain recombines TRBV19 with TRBJ2-7, with TRBD1 as a possible D gene (6 bases). This CDR3 region has 13 residues. Germline V CDR1 and CDR2: LNHDA, SQIVND (reference sequence). The germline V and J ends were trimmed by 5 bases and 6 bases, with 14 bases remaining between them. Written as DNA, the CDR3 is TGTGCCAGTAGTCCCACAGGGTTGAGCGAGCAGTACTTC. Translating gives CASSPTGLSEQYF.

The V and J genes are TRBV6-1 and TRBJ1-2, with 8 bases lining up with TRBD1. From germline, CDR1 is MNHNS and CDR2 SASEGT. V lost 1 base, J lost 7 bases, and 5 bases stayed unmatched. This CDR3 spans 14 amino acids. CDR3 in DNA: TGTGCCAGCAGTGAAGGGACAGGGCGTGTTGGCTACACCTTC. Translating it yields CASSEGTGRVGYTF.

Ten or more counts support this clonotype. This rearrangement joins TRBV12-3 or TRBV12-4 to TRBJ2-7; D is uncertain. V was shortened by 6 bases and J by 0 bases, with 9 bases between the two germline ends. The CDR3 has 13 amino acids. The CDR3 region has the DNA TGTGCCAGCAGACGTCAGAACTCCTACGAGCAGTACTTC. This codes for CASRRQNSYEQYF.

As concerns this clonotype: The CDR3 does not close with the conserved phenylalanine or tryptophan, likely indicating a read error. The gene calls are TRBV12-3 or TRBV12-4 and TRBJ2-7; no clear D gene. CDR3 length: 16 amino acids. The V and J ends lost 3 bases and 4 bases respectively, with 19 bases between them. The CDR3 is CASSLFPRAKVYEQYI. CDR3 nucleotide sequence: TGTGCCAGCAGTTTGTTCCCACGGGCCAAGGTGTACGAGCAGTACATC.

In its sample, this clonotype was seen a few times. The V and J genes are TRBV5-1 and TRBJ2-2, with TRBD1 identical over 7 bases. V lost 4 bases to trimming and J lost 7 bases; unmatched junction nucleotides: 7. Germline CDR1 is SGHRS and CDR2 is YFSETQ. The CDR3 is 14 amino acids. CDR3 DNA sequence: TGCGCCAGCAGCCAGACAGGGAAGGACGGGGAGCTGTTTTTT. Protein product: CASSQTGKDGELFF.

Ten or more counts support this clonotype. This CDR3 is CASSPTGAYTDTQYF. Written as DNA, the CDR3 is TGTGCCAGCAGTCCAACTGGGGCTTACACAGATACGCAGTATTTT. The rearrangement joins TRBV27 to TRBJ2-3, with a weak D call TRBD1 (5 bases). The CDR3 sequence is 15 residues long. From germline, CDR1 is MNHEY and CDR2 SMNVEV (reference sequence). The V end was cut by 5 bases, the J end by 2 bases, with 14 bases between.

At least ten counts were recorded for this clonotype. The chain couples TRBV7-2 to TRBJ2-5; TRBD2 agrees at 8 bases. Germline assignment: CDR1 SGHTA and CDR2 FQGNSA. The CDR3 has 15 amino acids. The V gene end was trimmed by 5 bases and the J gene end by 5 bases; junction bases not matched to a gene: 10. The CDR3 sequence: CASSQQSGSPETQYF. The CDR3 coding sequence is TGTGCCAGCAGCCAACAAAGCGGGAGCCCCGAGACCCAGTACTTC.

This clonotype was found many times. The chain carries TRBV24-1 and TRBJ2-7; tentative D call: TRBD1 (6 bases). The ends were cut back, 4 bases at V and 9 bases at J, with 15 bases in the middle. Germline V lookup: CDR1 KGHDR, CDR2 SFDVKD. This CDR3 is built from 13 residues. CDR3 loop: CATSDTDRIGQYF. CDR3 DNA: TGTGCCACCAGTGACACCGACAGGATCGGGCAGTACTTC.

The sample holds many counts of this clonotype. The chain employs TRBV13 and TRBJ2-7; 12 bases fit TRBD1. The CDR3 loop spans 15 amino acids. Germline CDR1 PRHDT, CDR2 FYEKMQ (reference sequence). After removal of 5 bases from V and 6 bases from J, the junction contained 8 bases not matched to a gene. The CDR3 loop is CASSQPGTGGAEQYF. CDR3 DNA: TGTGCCAGCAGCCAACCCGGGACAGGGGGCGCCGAGCAGTACTTC.

Regarding this clonotype: Germline and junction disagree at one end, which may indicate a read error. CDR3: CASSEVGLKETRYF. For the CDR3, the DNA is TGTGCCAGCAGTGAAGTTGGACTAAAAGAGACCCGGTACTTC. The genes are TRBV6-1 and TRBJ2-5, with a tentative D call TRBD2 (6 bases). Germline V CDR1 and CDR2: MNHNS, SASEGT. The CDR3 is made up of 14 amino acids.

This clonotype was recorded at least ten times. The chain employs TRBV2 and TRBJ2-5, with a tentative D call TRBD2 (5 bases). The CDR3 is 13 residues long. Trimming shortened V by 6 bases and J by 3 bases, and 11 bases separated the two germline ends. Germline CDR1 reads SNHLY; CDR2 reads FYNNEI. The CDR3, as DNA: TGTGCCAGCAGGGGCCTACTAGAAGAGACCCAGTACTTC. Translation: CASRGLLEETQYF.

In its sample, this clonotype was seen many times. The chain combines TRBV27 with TRBJ1-3; the D gene is possibly TRBD1 (6 bases). Germline CDR1 MNHEY, CDR2 SMNVEV (reference sequence). This CDR3 is built from 13 residues. The ends were cut back, 7 bases at V and 4 bases at J, with 11 bases in the middle. In DNA form, the CDR3 reads TGTGCCAGCATAGGGGGGGGGGGAAACACCATATATTTT. Encoded protein: CASIGGGGNTIYF.

This clonotype has a count of ten or more. This chain uses TRBV12-3 or TRBV12-4 with TRBJ1-3; TRBD1 matches 7 bases. The V gene end was trimmed by 8 bases and the J gene end by 9 bases; junction bases not matched to a gene: 1. There are 10 residues in the CDR3. The CDR3 DNA is TGTGCCAGCGCAGGGGGCACCATATATTTT. This sequence encodes CASAGGTIYF.

The sample holds many counts of this clonotype. The gene calls are TRBV11-3 and TRBJ1-1; tentatively, D is TRBD1 (5 bases). The V and J ends lost 0 bases and 7 bases respectively, with 9 bases between them. Germline CDR1 and CDR2: SGHNT and YENEEA. This CDR3 has 13 amino acids. The CDR3 reads CASSLDRQNEAFF. Here the CDR3 DNA reads TGTGCCAGCAGCTTAGATCGACAGAATGAAGCTTTCTTT.

Many counts were recorded for this clonotype. The rearrangement uses TRBV7-9 and TRBJ1-2; 10 bases agree with TRBD1. Per germline, CDR1 SEHNR and CDR2 FQNEAQ (reference sequence). The CDR3 extends over 22 amino acids. After removal of 2 bases from V and 5 bases from J, the junction contained 26 bases not matched to a gene. In nucleotides, the CDR3 is TGTGCCAGCAGCTTATCCCCCGGGACAGGGGCTAATCGGGTGTGGGCGGGGTATGGCTACACCTTC. Translation: CASSLSPGTGANRVWAGYGYTF. Full variable domain (outside the CDR3, taken from reference TRBV7-9 and TRBJ1-2): DTGVSQNPRHKITKRGQNVTFRCDPISEHNRLYWYRQTLGQGPEFLTYFQNEAQLEKSRLLSDRFSAERPKGSFSTLEIQRTEQGDSAMYLCASSLSPGTGANRVWAGYGYTFGSGTRLTVV.

This clonotype was counted at least ten times. This chain's CDR3 is CASSLEPSGTYEQYF. Here the CDR3 DNA reads TGTGCCAGCAGTTTAGAGCCTAGCGGCACCTACGAGCAGTACTTC. The chain is built from TRBV12-3 or TRBV12-4 and TRBJ2-7, with TRBD2 matching 7 bases. V trimming: 1 base; J trimming: 2 bases; junction bases outside the gene matches: 5. This CDR3 is 15 amino acids long.